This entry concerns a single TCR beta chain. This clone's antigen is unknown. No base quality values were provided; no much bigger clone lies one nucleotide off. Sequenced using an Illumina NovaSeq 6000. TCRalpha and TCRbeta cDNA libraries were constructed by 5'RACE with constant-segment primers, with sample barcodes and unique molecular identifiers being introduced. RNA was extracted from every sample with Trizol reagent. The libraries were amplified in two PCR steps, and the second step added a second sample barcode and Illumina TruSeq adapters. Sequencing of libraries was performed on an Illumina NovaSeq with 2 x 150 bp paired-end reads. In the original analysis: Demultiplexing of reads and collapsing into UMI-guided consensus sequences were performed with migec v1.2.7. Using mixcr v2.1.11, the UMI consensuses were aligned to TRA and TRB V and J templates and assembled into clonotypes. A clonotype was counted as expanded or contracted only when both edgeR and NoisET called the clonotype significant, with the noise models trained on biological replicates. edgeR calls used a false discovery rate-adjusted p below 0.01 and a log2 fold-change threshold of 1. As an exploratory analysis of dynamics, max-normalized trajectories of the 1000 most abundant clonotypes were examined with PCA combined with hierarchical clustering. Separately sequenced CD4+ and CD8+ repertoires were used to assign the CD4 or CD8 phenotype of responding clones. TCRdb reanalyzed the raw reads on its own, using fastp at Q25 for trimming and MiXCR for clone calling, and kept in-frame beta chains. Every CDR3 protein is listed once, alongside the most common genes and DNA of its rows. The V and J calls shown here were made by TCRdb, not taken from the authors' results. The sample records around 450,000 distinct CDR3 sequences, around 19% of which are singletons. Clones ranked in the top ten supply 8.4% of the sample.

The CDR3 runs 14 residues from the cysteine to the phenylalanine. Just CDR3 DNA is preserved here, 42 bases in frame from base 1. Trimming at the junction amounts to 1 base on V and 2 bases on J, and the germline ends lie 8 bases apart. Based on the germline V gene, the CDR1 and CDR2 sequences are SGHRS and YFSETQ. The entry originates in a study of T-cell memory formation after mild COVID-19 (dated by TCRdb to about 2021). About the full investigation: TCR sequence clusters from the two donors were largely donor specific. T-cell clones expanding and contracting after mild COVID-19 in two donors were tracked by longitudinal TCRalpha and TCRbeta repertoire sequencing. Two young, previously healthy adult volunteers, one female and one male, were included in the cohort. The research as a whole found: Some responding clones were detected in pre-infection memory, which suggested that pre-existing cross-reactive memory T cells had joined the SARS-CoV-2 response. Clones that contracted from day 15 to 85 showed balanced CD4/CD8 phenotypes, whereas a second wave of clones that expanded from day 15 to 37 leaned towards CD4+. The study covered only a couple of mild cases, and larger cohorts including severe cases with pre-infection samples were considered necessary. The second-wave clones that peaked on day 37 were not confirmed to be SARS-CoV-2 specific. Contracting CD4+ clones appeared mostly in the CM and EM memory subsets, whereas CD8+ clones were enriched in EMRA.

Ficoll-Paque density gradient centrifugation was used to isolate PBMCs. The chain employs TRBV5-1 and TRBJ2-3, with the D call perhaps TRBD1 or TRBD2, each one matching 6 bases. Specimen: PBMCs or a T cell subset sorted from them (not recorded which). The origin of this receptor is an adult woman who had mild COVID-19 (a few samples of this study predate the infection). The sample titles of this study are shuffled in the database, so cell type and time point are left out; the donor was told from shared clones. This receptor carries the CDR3 CASSLRGATDTQYF. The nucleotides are TGCGCCAGCAGCTTGAGGGGGGCCACAGATACGCAGTATTTT.